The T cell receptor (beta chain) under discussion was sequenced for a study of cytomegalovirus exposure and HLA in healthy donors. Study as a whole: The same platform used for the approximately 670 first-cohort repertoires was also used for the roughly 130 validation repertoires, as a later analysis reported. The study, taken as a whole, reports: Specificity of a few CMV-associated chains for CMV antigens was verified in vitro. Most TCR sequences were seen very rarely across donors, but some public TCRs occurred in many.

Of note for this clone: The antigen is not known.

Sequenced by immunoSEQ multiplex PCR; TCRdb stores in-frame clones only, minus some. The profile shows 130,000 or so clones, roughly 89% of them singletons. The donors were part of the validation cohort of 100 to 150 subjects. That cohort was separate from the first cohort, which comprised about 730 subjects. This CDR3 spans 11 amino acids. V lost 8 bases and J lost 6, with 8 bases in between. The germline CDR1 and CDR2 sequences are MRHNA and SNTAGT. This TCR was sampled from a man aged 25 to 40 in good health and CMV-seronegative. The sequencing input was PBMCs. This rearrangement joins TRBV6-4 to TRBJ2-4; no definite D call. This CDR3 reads CASVAANIQYF. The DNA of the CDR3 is TGTGCCAGCGTGGCGGCAAACATTCAGTACTTC.